This note documents a single T cell receptor (beta chain) sequence. This beta chain represents an off-target read in a library built for alpha chains; its size is of limited meaning. The sample comes from a study of spatial heterogeneity in lung cancer. V lost 4 bases and J lost 6, with 17 bases in between. The germline V gene encodes CDR1 SGHRS and CDR2 YFSETQ. The CDR3 sequence is 14 residues long. Time point meaning: sample taken at primary tumor resection. The donors comprised about 65 untreated early-stage non-small cell lung cancer patients. TCRdb fed the 5' RACE reads into MiXCR, producing one record per CDR3 protein. The sample contains a few hundred distinct CDR3 sequences, approximately 8.7% of which appear only once.

The sequences come from normal lung tissue next to the tumor, collected at surgery. This sequence originates from a female donor with early-stage non-small cell lung cancer. This chain connects TRBV5-1 to TRBJ2-7; perhaps TRBD2 as D (7 bases). CDR3 coding DNA: TGCGCCAGCAGCCGGGAAACAGGGAGGGGCGAGCAGTACTTC. Its protein product is CASSRETGRGEQYF. The full variable domain, completed using reference TRBV5-1 and TRBJ2-7, is KAGVTQTPRYLIKTRGQQVTLSCSPISGHRSVSWYQQTPGQGLQFLFEYFSETQRNKGNFPGRFSGRQFSNSRSEMNVSTLELGDSALYLCASSRETGRGEQYFGPGTRLTVT.